Listed here are 29 T cell receptor beta chains from one sample, sequenced in a study of shared clonotypes between healthy human individuals. TCRdb keeps only in-frame clones here, not all; method: immunoSEQ multiplex PCR. The repertoire holds 2 million to 2.5 million clones, with roughly 93% as singletons. Material: naive CD4+ T cells from PBMCs. Subset of the sample: CD45RA+ positively selected. These receptors all come from a man younger than 35 in good health. Some clones in this sample may be carry-over from other donors' samples.

J is TRBJ2-1 and V is TRBV11-3, with D uncertain. The length of the CDR3 is 16 residues. V shed 0 bases and J shed 0 bases, with 9 bases lying between them. CDR1 is SGHNT and CDR2 is YENEEA in the germline V gene. The CDR3 region is CASSLEWGSSYNEQFF. The DNA of the CDR3 is TGTGCCAGCAGCTTAGAGTGGGGAAGCTCCTACAATGAGCAGTTCTTC.

This chain connects TRBV12-5 to TRBJ1-2; 7 nucleotides match TRBD1. Germline CDR1 LGHNT, CDR2 FRNRAP. The CDR3 consists of 16 residues. V dropped 1 base and J dropped 9; count of bases not matched to a gene: 14. This CDR3 is CASGLGRDSYYVSYTF. As DNA, the CDR3 is TGTGCTAGTGGTTTGGGCCGGGACAGCTACTATGTCAGCTACACCTTC.

This chain connects TRBV5-4 to TRBJ2-1; 7 nucleotides agree with TRBD2. This CDR3 contains 14 residues. CDR1 is SGHNT and CDR2 is YYREEE in the germline V gene (reference sequence). The CDR3 nucleotides read TGTGCGGACCACGCGGGCAGGGAGGGCAATGAGCAGTTCTTC. This gives the protein CADHAGREGNEQFF.

V gene TRBV18 combines with J gene TRBJ1-1; D unclear. Between the trimmed V and J ends, which lost 2 bases and 7 bases, there was a span of 8 bases. Germline-derived CDR1 and CDR2 are KGHSH and LQKENI. This CDR3 region has 12 residues. The CDR3 coding sequence is TGTGCCAGCTCACCAAGCGGGGTTGAAGCTTTCTTT. As protein: CASSPSGVEAFF.

This rearrangement joins TRBV4-2 to TRBJ1-1, with TRBD1 identical over 7 bases. V shed 1 base, J shed 5 bases, and the junction held 4 bases outside the gene matches. CDR1 is LGHNA and CDR2 is YNFKEQ in the germline V gene. The length of the CDR3 is 14 residues. CDR3 nucleotide sequence: TGTGCCAGCAGCCAAGTGTCAGGGGGGACTGAAGCTTTCTTT. It translates to CASSQVSGGTEAFF.

The gene calls are TRBV25-1 and TRBJ2-1; a weak D match, TRBD2 (7 bases). V lost 6 bases, J lost 3 bases, and 15 bases lay in between. This CDR3 comprises 15 residues. Germline assignment: CDR1 MGHDK and CDR2 SYGVNS. CDR3 sequence reads: CASRGGVANYNEQFF. The CDR3 DNA is TGTGCCAGCAGAGGGGGGGTGGCCAACTACAATGAGCAGTTCTTC.

This chain links TRBV6-5 with TRBJ2-1; D possibly corresponds to TRBD1 (5 bases). With 7 bases removed from V and 11 bases from J, the gap between germline ends came to 12 bases. Germline CDR1 is MNHEY and CDR2 is SVGAGI. There are 11 residues in the CDR3. Written as DNA, the CDR3 is TGTGCCAGCACTTGGGCAGGGAAGCAGTTCTTC. This gives the protein CASTWAGKQFF.

This chain links TRBV7-2 with TRBJ2-7; the D gene is possibly TRBD1 (6 bases). The CDR3 is made up of 15 amino acids. CDR1 and CDR2 from the germline V gene are SGHTA and FQGNSA. V was trimmed by 1 base and J by 2 bases, leaving 12 bases between them. CDR3 nucleotide sequence: TGTGCCAGCAGCTTAGTTGTGACAGGTACCTACGAGCAGTACTTC. Translated: CASSLVVTGTYEQYF.

The V gene is TRBV5-1, the J gene TRBJ2-1; the D gene is possibly TRBD2 (6 bases). CDR1 SGHRS and CDR2 YFSETQ come from the germline V gene. The ends were cut back, 4 bases at V and 0 bases at J, with 14 bases in the middle. This CDR3 region has 16 residues. The CDR3 reads CASSRAGGSSYNEQFF. The CDR3 DNA reads TGCGCCAGCAGCCGGGCCGGGGGAAGCTCCTACAATGAGCAGTTCTTC.

The chain has TRBV2 and TRBJ2-6, with unresolved D. From germline, CDR1 is SNHLY and CDR2 FYNNEI. V lost 4 bases and J 0 bases, leaving 19 bases between the germline ends. This CDR3 region has 19 residues. The CDR3 reads CASSGFRRGAYSGANVLTF. The CDR3, as DNA: TGTGCCAGCAGTGGGTTTAGGAGAGGCGCTTACTCTGGGGCCAACGTCCTGACTTTC.

V is TRBV2 and J is TRBJ2-3; possibly TRBD2 for D (6 bases). The ends were cut back, 6 bases at V and 2 bases at J, with 12 bases in the middle. Per germline, CDR1 SNHLY and CDR2 FYNNEI. There are 14 residues in the CDR3. CDR3 sequence: CASSQRRDTDTQYF. The CDR3, as DNA: TGTGCCAGCAGCCAGCGGAGGGACACAGATACGCAGTATTTT.

This chain connects TRBV9 to TRBJ2-3, with no clear D. CDR3 size: 15 residues. The germline V and J ends were trimmed by 1 base and 0 bases, with 9 bases remaining between them. The germline V gene has CDR1 SGDLS and CDR2 YYNGEE. The CDR3 region is CASSVTAMSTDTQYF. In DNA form, the CDR3 reads TGTGCCAGCAGCGTAACGGCCATGAGCACAGATACGCAGTATTTT.

The chain combines TRBV5-5 with TRBJ1-2; a possible D gene is TRBD1 (6 bases). The V end was cut by 4 bases, the J end by 9 bases, with 19 bases between. CDR1 and CDR2 (germline): SGHKS, YYEKEE (reference sequence). The CDR3 extends over 14 amino acids. The CDR3 reads CASSLQGSEKRYTF. CDR3 in DNA: TGTGCCAGCAGCCTTCAGGGGTCGGAAAAGCGCTACACCTTC. The whole variable domain, remainder taken from reference TRBV5-5 and TRBJ1-2, is DAGVTQSPTHLIKTRGQQVTLRCSPISGHKSVSWYQQVLGQGPQFIFQYYEKEERGRGNFPDRFSARQFPNYSSELNVNALLLGDSALYLCASSLQGSEKRYTFGSGTRLTVV.

The chain combines TRBV27 with TRBJ2-5, with 7 bases aligning to TRBD2. Germline CDR1 MNHEY, CDR2 SMNVEV (reference sequence). The V gene end was trimmed by 6 bases and the J gene end by 4 bases; junction bases not matched to a gene: 8. The CDR3 spans 14 residues. CDR3 protein: CASRAPGGRETQYF. For the CDR3, the DNA is TGTGCCAGCAGGGCGCCTGGCGGGAGAGAGACCCAGTACTTC.

This sequence joins TRBV5-1 and TRBJ1-2; perhaps TRBD1 as D (5 bases). V lost 6 bases and J lost 4, with 19 bases in between. This CDR3 has 15 residues. Per germline, CDR1 SGHRS and CDR2 YFSETQ. DNA of the CDR3: TGCGCCAGCACCCCCGGGGGTATCGGGGTCTATGGCTACACCTTC. Protein: CASTPGGIGVYGYTF. Full variable domain (remainder filled in from reference TRBV5-1 and TRBJ1-2): KAGVTQTPRYLIKTRGQQVTLSCSPISGHRSVSWYQQTPGQGLQFLFEYFSETQRNKGNFPGRFSGRQFSNSRSEMNVSTLELGDSALYLCASTPGGIGVYGYTFGSGTRLTVV.

This clone was seen just once. V is TRBV15 and J is TRBJ2-7; D unresolved. The CDR3 contains 14 residues. V was cut by 1 base and J by 3 bases, with 10 bases left in between. The germline CDR1 and CDR2 sequences are LNHNV and YYDKDF (reference sequence). CDR3 coding DNA: TGTGCCACCAGCAGAGTCCGGAACAACTACGAGCAGTACTTC. As protein: CATSRVRNNYEQYF.

The chain joins TRBV5-8 to TRBJ2-3; D uncertain. V shed 0 bases and J shed 3 bases, with 8 bases lying between them. The CDR3 contains 14 residues. Looked up from germline, CDR1 is SGHTS and CDR2 is YDEGEE. DNA for the CDR3: TGTGCCAGCAGCTTGGCCTTGGGAACAGATACGCAGTATTTT. Its translation: CASSLALGTDTQYF. Together with reference TRBV5-8 and TRBJ2-3, the CDR3 gives the full variable domain: EAGVTQSPTHLIKTRGQQATLRCSPISGHTSVYWYQQALGLGLQFLLWYDEGEERNRGNFPPRFSGRQFPNYSSELNVNALELEDSALYLCASSLALGTDTQYFGPGTRLTVL.

The chain is built from TRBV6-5 and TRBJ2-7, with D maybe TRBD1 (6 bases). The CDR3 has 13 residues. CDR1 and CDR2 (germline): MNHEY, SVGAGI. V lost 6 bases, J lost 3 bases, and 12 bases lay in between. The CDR3 DNA is TGTGCCAGCAGCGTCTACAGGGTCTACGAGCAGTACTTC. Its translation: CASSVYRVYEQYF.

This clone was seen once. V and J are TRBV15 and TRBJ2-2, with no clear D. With 1 base removed from V and 6 bases from J, the gap between germline ends came to 21 bases. The V gene's germline CDR1 is LNHNV and CDR2 YYDKDF (reference sequence). This CDR3 has 18 residues. In DNA form, the CDR3 reads TGTGCCACCAGCAGAGGCTCCCCTTTAGGATCTACGTCCGGGGAGCTGTTTTTT. Its protein product is CATSRGSPLGSTSGELFF.

J is TRBJ2-1 and V is TRBV6-5, with 8 bases identical to TRBD2. V shed 4 bases and J 5 bases; nucleotides not matched to a gene: 4. Looked up from germline, CDR1 is MNHEY and CDR2 is SVGAGI. CDR3 length: 14 residues. The DNA of the CDR3 is TGTGCCAGCAGTTCAGGACTAGCAAACAATGAGCAGTTCTTC. Encoded protein: CASSSGLANNEQFF.

The J gene is TRBJ1-5, the V gene TRBV23-1; tentatively, D is TRBD1 (5 bases). TRBV23-1 is designated an ORF whose function remains uncertain. There are 14 residues in the CDR3. Trimming left V 4 bases short and J 2 bases short, with 9 bases between. In nucleotides, the CDR3 is TGCGCCAGCAGTCCTCGAGGGGGCAATCAGCCCCAGCATTTT. It encodes CASSPRGGNQPQHF.

This chain joins TRBV19 and TRBJ2-7; D assignment may be TRBD1 or TRBD2 (5 bases each). V lost 3 bases, J lost 4 bases, and 16 bases lay in between. Germline V CDR1 and CDR2: LNHDA, SQIVND (reference sequence). The CDR3 extends over 15 amino acids. CDR3 residues: CASSIGFRGRYEQYF. CDR3 sequence (DNA): TGTGCCAGTAGTATTGGTTTCCGGGGCCGATACGAGCAGTACTTC.

The chain joins TRBV29-1 to TRBJ1-5; no firm D call. Trimming removed 2 bases at V and 2 bases at J, with 7 bases between. Germline CDR1 SQVTM, CDR2 ANQGSEA. The CDR3 covers 13 residues. In nucleotides, the CDR3 is TGCAGCGTTGAACAGGAGGGCAATCAGCCCCAGCATTTT. Residues: CSVEQEGNQPQHF. Looking up the rest from reference TRBV29-1 and TRBJ1-5 gives the full variable domain: SAVISQKPSRDICQRGTSLTIQCQVDSQVTMMFWYRQQPGQSLTLIATANQGSEATYESGFVIDKFPISRPNLTFSTLTVSNMSPEDSSIYLCSVEQEGNQPQHFGDGTRLSIL.

Turning to this clone: This CDR3 is also generated by other DNA sequences in the sample. The chain recombines TRBV10-1 with TRBJ1-1, with D possibly being TRBD1 (6 bases). Per the germline V gene, CDR1 is WNHNN and CDR2 is SYGVQD (reference sequence). The CDR3 totals 14 residues. V lost 5 bases and J 8 bases, leaving 18 bases between the germline ends. CDR3 in DNA: TGCGCCAGCAGTCGAGGACAGCCCGGGAGGGAAGCTTTCTTT. Translation: CASSRGQPGREAFF.

This chain connects TRBV18 to TRBJ2-5; TRBD2 matches at 9 bases. Germline V gives CDR1 KGHSH, CDR2 LQKENI. The CDR3 has 15 residues. V lost 5 bases to trimming and J lost 2 bases; unmatched junction nucleotides: 6. CDR3 region: CASSSSSGRQETQYF. CDR3 bases: TGTGCCAGCTCATCCAGTAGCGGGAGACAAGAGACCCAGTACTTC.

The V gene is TRBV6-5, the J gene TRBJ2-7; no definite D call. CDR3 size: 15 residues. Trimming took off 1 base at V and 2 bases at J, with 12 bases between the two ends. The germline gives CDR1 MNHEY, CDR2 SVGAGI. CDR3: CASSYLPAPTYEQYF. The CDR3 region has the DNA TGTGCCAGCAGTTACTTGCCGGCACCAACCTACGAGCAGTACTTC.

V is TRBV6-7 and J is TRBJ2-2; 7 bases map to TRBD2. TRBV6-7 is classed as an ORF, of uncertain function. CDR3 length: 18 residues. The V and J ends lost 0 bases and 1 base, in that order; junction bases with no gene match: 8. CDR3 in DNA: TGTGCCAGCAGTTACTCGAGTTTCGAGCGGGAGAACACCGGGGAGCTGTTTTTT. Translated: CASSYSSFERENTGELFF.

J is TRBJ1-1 and V is TRBV28; D is uncertain. Trimming shortened V by 8 bases and J by 1 base, and 17 bases separated the two germline ends. CDR3 length: 15 residues. From germline, CDR1 is MDHEN and CDR2 SYDVKM. In DNA, the CDR3 is TGTGCCAGCTGCCCTTCCGGGTTGACGAACACTGAAGCTTTCTTT. This encodes CASCPSGLTNTEAFF.

The rearrangement uses TRBV29-1 and TRBJ2-5, with D maybe TRBD2 (5 bases). V lost 8 bases, J lost 5 bases, and 18 bases lay in between. CDR1 and CDR2 from the germline V gene are SQVTM and ANQGSEA. CDR3 length: 13 residues. The CDR3 reads CSSGRSRLETQYF. The CDR3 DNA reads TGCAGCAGCGGACGGTCCAGGTTGGAGACCCAGTACTTC.